The 28 T cell receptor beta chains presented below share a single source sample, sequenced in a study of yellow fever vaccine responses in identical twins. One entry per CDR3 protein, called by TCRdb with MiXCR from the RT-PCR reads. The table has thousands of distinct CDR3 sequences, around 80% seen once; the top ten hold roughly 3.5%. The specimen comprised T cells from blood (PBMCs), unsorted or a sorted subset (not recorded which), sampled before or after yellow fever vaccination (not recorded which). The receptors come from a woman aged 18-29 years who received the yellow fever vaccine.

The chain links TRBV13 to TRBJ2-3, with 8 bases aligning to TRBD2. The germline CDR1 and CDR2 sequences are PRHDT and FYEKMQ (reference sequence). The CDR3 covers 15 residues. The V gene end was trimmed by 5 bases and the J gene end by 3 bases; junction bases not matched to a gene: 7. CDR3 coding DNA: TGTGCCAGCAGCCCCCGACTAGCGATTACAGATACGCAGTATTTT. Protein product: CASSPRLAITDTQYF.

The chain links TRBV5-1 to TRBJ2-1; no clear D gene. Germline loops: CDR1 SGHRS, CDR2 YFSETQ. The CDR3 contains 12 residues. The V gene lost 1 base and the J gene lost 7 bases, with 6 bases spanning the gap. In DNA form, the CDR3 reads TGCGCCAGCAGCTTGAAAGCGAATGAGCAGTTCTTC. It specifies CASSLKANEQFF.

The rearrangement links TRBV29-1 to TRBJ2-7; 7 bases map to TRBD1. The CDR3 extends over 14 amino acids. The V gene's germline CDR1 is SQVTM and CDR2 ANQGSEA. J lost 0 bases, V lost 3 bases, and 5 bases had no gene match. The CDR3 DNA is TGCAGCGTTGAGGACAGGACGAGCTCCTACGAGCAGTACTTC. Translation: CSVEDRTSSYEQYF.

The rearrangement uses TRBV12-3 or TRBV12-4 and TRBJ2-1; D ambiguous. V was trimmed by 2 bases and J by 6 bases, leaving 8 bases between them. CDR3 length equals 13 residues. The CDR3 sequence: CASSLNLFNEQFF. CDR3 coding DNA: TGTGCCAGCAGTTTAAACCTTTTCAATGAGCAGTTCTTC.

This chain joins TRBV7-1 and TRBJ2-7; 7 bases are a match to TRBD1. TRBV7-1 is recorded as an ORF, its role being uncertain. V trimming: 3 bases; J trimming: 4 bases; junction bases outside the gene matches: 15. The CDR3 is 17 amino acids. DNA for the CDR3: TGTGCCAGCAGCTCGGCCTTCACAGGGGCCGGAATTTACGAGCAGTACGTC. It codes for CASSSAFTGAGIYEQYV.

This clonotype was detected once. The genes are TRBV2 and TRBJ2-1, with TRBD1 matching 7 bases. Germline loops: CDR1 SNHLY, CDR2 FYNNEI. The CDR3 length is 12 residues. V was pared by 6 bases and J by 10 bases, with 6 bases of the junction left unmatched. Written as DNA, the CDR3 is TGTGCCAGCAGACCCTTAGGGGGCGAGCAGTTCTTC. Its translation: CASRPLGGEQFF. The entire variable domain, with the rest obtained from reference TRBV2 and TRBJ2-1, is as follows: EPEVTQTPSHQVTQMGQEVILRCVPISNHLYFYWYRQILGQKVEFLVSFYNNEISEKSEIFDDQFSVERPDGSNFTLKIRSTKLEDSAMYFCASRPLGGEQFFGPGTRLTVL.

A single count supports this clonotype. The chain's CDR3 is CASSARQNPQFF. The CDR3 bases are TGTGCCAGCAGTGCCCGACAGAACCCTCAGTTCTTC. The J gene is TRBJ2-1, the V gene TRBV28, with D possibly matching TRBD1 (5 bases). Trimming cost V 5 bases and J 13 bases, with 15 bases left between them. CDR3 length equals 12 residues. CDR1 and CDR2 (germline): MDHEN, SYDVKM.

The count of this clonotype is one. The CDR3 coding sequence is TGCGCCAGCAGCTTAAGCGGGGGGTTCCAAGAGACCCAGTACTTC. Amino acid sequence: CASSLSGGFQETQYF. The chain uses TRBV5-1 and TRBJ2-5; 9 nucleotides align to TRBD2. Losses at the gene ends were 2 bases for V and 1 base for J; bases not matched to a gene: 3. The CDR3 length is 15 residues. Germline CDR1 and CDR2: SGHRS and YFSETQ.

The rearrangement uses TRBV13 and TRBJ2-1; 9 nucleotides match TRBD2. With 9 bases clipped from V and 5 bases from J, the junction kept 2 bases outside the gene matches. The CDR3 has 12 residues. Germline CDR1 reads PRHDT; CDR2 reads FYEKMQ (reference sequence). The chain's CDR3 is CARRTSDNEQFF. The CDR3 DNA follows: TGTGCCAGGAGGACTAGCGACAATGAGCAGTTCTTC.

The chain joins TRBV28 to TRBJ1-1, with D unresolved. CDR1 is MDHEN, CDR2 SYDVKM, per germline. The CDR3 is made up of 11 amino acids. V was cut by 3 bases and J by 4 bases, with 3 bases left in between. The CDR3 DNA follows: TGTGCCAGCAGTTTCCCCACTGAAGCTTTCTTT. As protein: CASSFPTEAFF.

In nucleotides, the CDR3 is TGCAGCGTTGAAACTGGGGCCAACGTCCTGACTTTC. Protein: CSVETGANVLTF. The genes are TRBV29-1 and TRBJ2-6; no firm D call. Trimming removed 2 bases from V and 2 bases from J, with 1 base in between. Germline V CDR1 and CDR2: SQVTM, ANQGSEA. The CDR3 is 12 residues long. The full variable domain, completed using reference TRBV29-1 and TRBJ2-6, is SAVISQKPSRDICQRGTSLTIQCQVDSQVTMMFWYRQQPGQSLTLIATANQGSEATYESGFVIDKFPISRPNLTFSTLTVSNMSPEDSSIYLCSVETGANVLTFGAGSRLTVL.

The chain uses TRBV20-1 and TRBJ2-1; D might be TRBD2 (5 bases). Trimming removed 3 bases from V and 2 bases from J, with 5 bases in between. Germline lookup yields CDR1 DFQATT and CDR2 SNEGSKA (reference sequence). This CDR3 contains 12 residues. The CDR3 DNA is TGCAGTGCTAGCGGGGCCTACAATGAGCAGTTCTTC. The encoded protein is CSASGAYNEQFF.

The chain employs TRBV7-6 and TRBJ2-5, with 10 bases aligning to TRBD2. The V and J ends lost 5 bases and 0 bases, in that order; junction bases with no gene match: 9. CDR3 length: 17 amino acids. The germline CDR1 and CDR2 sequences are SGHVS and FNYEAQ. CDR3 loop: CASSPDSGGSNQETQYF. The CDR3 region has the DNA TGTGCCAGCAGCCCCGATAGCGGGGGGTCAAACCAAGAGACCCAGTACTTC.

In its sample, this clonotype was seen once. The chain has TRBV5-1 and TRBJ1-2; no reliable D call. CDR1 and CDR2 (germline): SGHRS, YFSETQ. CDR3 length: 14 amino acids. The V end was cut by 0 bases, the J end by 2 bases, with 8 bases between. CDR3 coding DNA: TGCGCCAGCAGCTTGGGGAGCCGGAACTATGGCTACACCTTC. This translates into CASSLGSRNYGYTF.

The rearrangement links TRBV14 to TRBJ2-3; no clear D. Trimming pared 1 base from V and 5 bases from J, leaving 7 bases between. CDR1 is SGHDN and CDR2 is FVKESK in the germline V gene. The CDR3 totals 13 residues. The CDR3 DNA is TGTGCCAGCAGCCAAGTCCCGGGAGATACGCAGTATTTT. Protein product: CASSQVPGDTQYF.

The rearrangement links TRBV23-1 to TRBJ1-5, with TRBD1 identical over 7 bases. TRBV23-1 is recorded as an ORF, its role being uncertain. This CDR3 has 15 amino acids. V trimming: 9 bases; J trimming: 1 base; junction bases outside the gene matches: 9. CDR3: CASQDRILSNQPQHF. CDR3 nucleotides: TGCGCCAGTCAGGACAGGATCTTAAGCAATCAGCCCCAGCATTTT.

This chain uses TRBV2 with TRBJ1-4; D gene uncertain. CDR3 length: 15 residues. Trimming left V 5 bases short and J 3 bases short, with 13 bases between. Germline V lookup: CDR1 SNHLY, CDR2 FYNNEI. The CDR3 DNA is TGTGCCAGCAGTATCGAGACCCTGGCTAATGAAAAACTGTTTTTT. This encodes CASSIETLANEKLFF.

V usage is TRBV7-9 and J usage is TRBJ2-4; 10 positions agree with TRBD2. This CDR3 is built from 15 residues. Unmatched junction bases numbered 5, after V lost 5 bases and J lost 4 bases. Germline V gene data show CDR1 as SEHNR and CDR2 as FQNEAQ (reference sequence). The CDR3 nucleotides are TGTGCCAGCAGCCCCCGGACTAGCGGTAAAAACATTCAGTACTTC. It translates to CASSPRTSGKNIQYF.

The chain combines TRBV6-2 or TRBV6-3 with TRBJ2-7, with D unresolved. Germline V gives CDR1 MNHEY, CDR2 SVGEGT. Trimming took 2 bases from V and 3 from J, leaving 5 bases between them. The CDR3 sequence is 12 residues long. Written as DNA, the CDR3 is TGTGCCAGCAGTTACGGGATCTACGAGCAGTACGTC. This sequence encodes CASSYGIYEQYV.

The chain carries TRBV28 and TRBJ2-1; 10 nucleotides agree with TRBD1. V shed 4 bases and J 6 bases; nucleotides not matched to a gene: 0. This CDR3 region has 13 residues. Germline loops: CDR1 MDHEN, CDR2 SYDVKM. CDR3 sequence reads: CASSWTGGNEQFF. CDR3 coding DNA: TGTGCCAGCAGTTGGACAGGGGGCAATGAGCAGTTCTTC.

Only one count was recorded for this clonotype. The CDR3 region is CASSEAVGGTKGAFF. CDR3 coding DNA: TGTGCCAGCAGTGAAGCGGTCGGGGGAACGAAGGGGGCTTTCTTT. This sequence joins TRBV6-1 and TRBJ1-1, with D perhaps matching TRBD1 (5 bases). The V gene's germline CDR1 is MNHNS and CDR2 SASEGT. The CDR3 extends over 15 amino acids. With 0 bases removed from V and 11 bases from J, the gap between germline ends came to 19 bases.

The chain links TRBV20-1 to TRBJ1-1; D gene ambiguous. Germline V lookup: CDR1 DFQATT, CDR2 SNEGSKA (reference sequence). The CDR3 is 10 residues long. Trimming cost V 7 bases and J 7 bases, with 10 bases left between them. CDR3 sequence: CSVAVIEAFF. The DNA of the CDR3 is TGCAGTGTTGCCGTCATTGAAGCTTTCTTT.

The CDR3 reads CASSYSAGENTEAFF. CDR3 in DNA: TGTGCCAGCAGTTACTCGGCCGGGGAGAACACTGAAGCTTTCTTT. The chain employs TRBV6-5 and TRBJ1-1; D gene ambiguous. CDR3 length: 15 residues. V was shortened by 0 bases and J by 1 base, with 9 bases between the two germline ends. Germline loops: CDR1 MNHEY, CDR2 SVGAGI.

The chain combines TRBV4-1 with TRBJ2-7; TRBD2 matches 12 bases. The CDR3 spans 16 residues. CDR1 and CDR2 (germline): MGHRA, YSYEKL. J was trimmed by 3 bases and V by 1 base; bases with no gene match: 4. In DNA, the CDR3 is TGCGCCAGCAGCCAAGGACTAGCGGGGGCCCGCTACGAGCAGTACGTC. It codes for CASSQGLAGARYEQYV.

V gene TRBV6-1 combines with J gene TRBJ1-1; D unresolved. This CDR3 spans 13 amino acids. CDR1 MNHNS and CDR2 SASEGT come from the germline V gene. V lost 7 bases, J lost 0 bases, and 9 bases lay in between. This chain's CDR3 is CASTRGMNTEAFF. The CDR3 coding sequence is TGTGCCAGCACGAGAGGAATGAACACTGAAGCTTTCTTT.

The chain combines TRBV18 with TRBJ1-5; 8 nucleotides agree with TRBD1. The germline V gene has CDR1 KGHSH and CDR2 LQKENI. After removal of 2 bases from V and 3 bases from J, the junction contained 6 bases not matched to a gene. The CDR3 runs to 16 residues. The CDR3, as DNA: TGTGCCAGCTCACCATCCGGGACAGGAGTCAATCAGCCCCAGCATTTT. The encoded protein is CASSPSGTGVNQPQHF. Full variable domain (outside the CDR3, taken from reference TRBV18 and TRBJ1-5): NAGVMQNPRHLVRRRGQEARLRCSPMKGHSHVYWYRQLPEEGLKFMVYLQKENIIDESGMPKERFSAEFPKEGPSILRIQQVVRGDSAAYFCASSPSGTGVNQPQHFGDGTRLSIL.

The chain is built from TRBV7-6 and TRBJ2-5, with D uncertain. The CDR3 has 15 amino acids. The germline V gene encodes CDR1 SGHVS and CDR2 FNYEAQ. V was pared by 0 bases and J by 0 bases, with 8 bases between. This chain's CDR3 is CASSLAGNYQETQYF. The CDR3 nucleotides read TGTGCCAGCAGCTTAGCGGGGAACTACCAAGAGACCCAGTACTTC.

The V call is TRBV3-1, the J call TRBJ1-4; no clear D. Deletions cut 4 bases from V and 7 bases from J, with 16 bases between. This CDR3 is built from 15 residues. Germline CDR1 LGHDT, CDR2 YNNKEL (reference sequence). CDR3 nucleotides: TGTGCCAGCAGCCCGGGAGCCAAGGGTGTTGAAAAACTGTTTTTT. It codes for CASSPGAKGVEKLFF.